The clone carrying this T cell receptor (beta chain) has only a few counts. This record belongs to a study of blood T cell repertoires in COVID-19. Here immunoSEQ multiplex PCR was the method, and the copy in TCRdb shows in-frame clones only, minus some. The sample contains approximately 150,000 clones, 87% of which appear only once. This CDR3 region has 15 residues. The germline V gene has CDR1 SGHNT and CDR2 YYREEE (reference sequence). V dropped 0 bases and J dropped 4; count of bases not matched to a gene: 4. This clonotype originated in a human donor in a cohort sampled during active COVID-19. The V gene is TRBV5-4, the J gene TRBJ2-3; 8 bases align to TRBD2. The sequenced sample was peripheral blood. CDR3 bases: TGTGCCAGCAGCTTGGCCTCGGGAGGGGCAGATACGCAGTATTTT. It translates to CASSLASGGADTQYF.